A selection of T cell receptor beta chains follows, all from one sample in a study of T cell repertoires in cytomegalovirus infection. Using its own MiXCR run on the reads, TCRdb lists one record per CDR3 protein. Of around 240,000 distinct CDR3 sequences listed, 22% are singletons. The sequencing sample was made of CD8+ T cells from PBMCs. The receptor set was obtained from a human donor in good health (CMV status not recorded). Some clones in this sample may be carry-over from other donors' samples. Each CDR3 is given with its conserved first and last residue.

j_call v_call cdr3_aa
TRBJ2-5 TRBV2 CASKGLAGVTQETQYF
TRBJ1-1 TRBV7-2 CASSSWTEMNTEAFF
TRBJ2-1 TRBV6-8 CASIGGSYNEQFF
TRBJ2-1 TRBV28 CASSLSGGYDEQFF
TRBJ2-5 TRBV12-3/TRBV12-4 CASRGLGETQYF
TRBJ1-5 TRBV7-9 CASSFIGDNQPQHF
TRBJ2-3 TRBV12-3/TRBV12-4 CASSFRPRLALGGTQYF
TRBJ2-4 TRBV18 CASSPPEGDIQYF
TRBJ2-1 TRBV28 CASSLGSVLYNEQFF
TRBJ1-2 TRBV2 CASFIGDGYTF
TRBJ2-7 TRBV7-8 CASSLGVSTYEQYF
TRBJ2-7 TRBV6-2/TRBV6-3 CASSAPGGTNSYEQYF
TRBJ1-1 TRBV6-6 CASIPGGVYREDGTEAFF
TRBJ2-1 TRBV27 CASSSGVSYNEQFF
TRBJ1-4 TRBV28 CASSLSGGREKLFF
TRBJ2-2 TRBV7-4 CASSTFGELFF
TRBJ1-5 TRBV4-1 CASSQDEAGLQPQHF
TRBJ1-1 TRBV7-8 CASSLVGRAATRLAEAFF
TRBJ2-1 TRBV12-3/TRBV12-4 CATPEGSTYNEQFF
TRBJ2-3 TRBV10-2 CASSEVAGAHTDTQYF
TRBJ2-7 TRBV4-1 CASSQDIQGYYEQYF
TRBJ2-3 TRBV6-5 CASSYSSTRADTQYF
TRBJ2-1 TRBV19 CASSIGPMLEQFF